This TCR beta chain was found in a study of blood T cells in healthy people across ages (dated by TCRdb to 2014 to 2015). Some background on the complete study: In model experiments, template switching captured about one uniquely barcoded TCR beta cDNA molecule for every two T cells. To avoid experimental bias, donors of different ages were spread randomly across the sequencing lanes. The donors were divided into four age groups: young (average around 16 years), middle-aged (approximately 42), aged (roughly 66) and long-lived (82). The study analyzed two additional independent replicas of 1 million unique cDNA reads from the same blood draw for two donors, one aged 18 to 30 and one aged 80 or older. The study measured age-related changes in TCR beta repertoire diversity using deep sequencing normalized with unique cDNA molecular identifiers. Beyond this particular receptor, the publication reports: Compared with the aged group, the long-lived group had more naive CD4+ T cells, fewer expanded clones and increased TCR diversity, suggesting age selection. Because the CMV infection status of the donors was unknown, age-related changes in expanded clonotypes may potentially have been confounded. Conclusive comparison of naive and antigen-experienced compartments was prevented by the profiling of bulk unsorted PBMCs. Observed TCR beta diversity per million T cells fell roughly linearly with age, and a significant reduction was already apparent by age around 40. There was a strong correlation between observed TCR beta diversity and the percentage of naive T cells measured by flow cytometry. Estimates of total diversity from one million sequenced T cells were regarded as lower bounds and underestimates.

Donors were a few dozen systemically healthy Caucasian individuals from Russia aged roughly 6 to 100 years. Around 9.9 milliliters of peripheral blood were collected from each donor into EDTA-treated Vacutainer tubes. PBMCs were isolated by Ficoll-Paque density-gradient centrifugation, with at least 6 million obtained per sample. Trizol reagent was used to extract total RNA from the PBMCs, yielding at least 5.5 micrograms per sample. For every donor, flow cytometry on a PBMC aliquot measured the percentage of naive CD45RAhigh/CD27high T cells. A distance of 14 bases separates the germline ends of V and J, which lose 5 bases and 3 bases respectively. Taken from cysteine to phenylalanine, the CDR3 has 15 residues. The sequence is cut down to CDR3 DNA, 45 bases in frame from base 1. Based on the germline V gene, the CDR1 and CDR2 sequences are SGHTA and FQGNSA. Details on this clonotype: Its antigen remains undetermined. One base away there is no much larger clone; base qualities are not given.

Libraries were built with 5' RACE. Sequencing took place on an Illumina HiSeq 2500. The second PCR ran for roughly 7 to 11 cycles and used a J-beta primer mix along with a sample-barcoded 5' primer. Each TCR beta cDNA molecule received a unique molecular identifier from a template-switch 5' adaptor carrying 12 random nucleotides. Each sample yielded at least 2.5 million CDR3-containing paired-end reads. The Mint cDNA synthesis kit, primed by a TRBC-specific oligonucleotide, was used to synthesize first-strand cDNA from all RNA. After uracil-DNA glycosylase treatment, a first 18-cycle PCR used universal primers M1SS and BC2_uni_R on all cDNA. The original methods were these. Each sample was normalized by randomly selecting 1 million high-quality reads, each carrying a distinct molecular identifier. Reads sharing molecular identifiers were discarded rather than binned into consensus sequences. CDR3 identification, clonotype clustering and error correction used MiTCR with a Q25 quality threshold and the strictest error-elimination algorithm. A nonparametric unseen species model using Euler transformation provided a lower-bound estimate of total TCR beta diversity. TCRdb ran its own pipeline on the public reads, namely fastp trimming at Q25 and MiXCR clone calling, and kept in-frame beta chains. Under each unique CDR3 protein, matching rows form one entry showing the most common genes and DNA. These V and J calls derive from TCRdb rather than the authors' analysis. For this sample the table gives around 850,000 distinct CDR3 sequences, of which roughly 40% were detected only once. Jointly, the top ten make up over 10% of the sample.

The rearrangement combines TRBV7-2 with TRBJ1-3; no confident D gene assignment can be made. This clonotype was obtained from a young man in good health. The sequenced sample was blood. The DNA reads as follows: TGTGCCAGCAGCCCCGGGAGGGCGAATGGAAACACCATATATTTT. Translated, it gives CASSPGRANGNTIYF.